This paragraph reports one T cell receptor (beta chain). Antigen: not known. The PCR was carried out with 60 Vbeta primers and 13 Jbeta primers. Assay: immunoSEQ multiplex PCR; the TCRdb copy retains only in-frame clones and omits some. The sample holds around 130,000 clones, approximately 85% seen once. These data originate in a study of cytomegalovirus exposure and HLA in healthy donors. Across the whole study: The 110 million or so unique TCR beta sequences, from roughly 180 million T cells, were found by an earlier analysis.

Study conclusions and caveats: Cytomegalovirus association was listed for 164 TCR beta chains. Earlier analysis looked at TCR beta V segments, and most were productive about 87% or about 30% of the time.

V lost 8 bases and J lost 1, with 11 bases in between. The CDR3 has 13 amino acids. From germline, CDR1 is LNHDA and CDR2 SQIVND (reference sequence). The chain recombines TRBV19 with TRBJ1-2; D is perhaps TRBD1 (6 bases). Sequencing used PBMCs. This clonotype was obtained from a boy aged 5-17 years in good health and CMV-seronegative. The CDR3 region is CASAGQSNYGYTF. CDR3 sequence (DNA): TGTGCCAGTGCCGGACAGAGTAACTATGGCTACACCTTC.